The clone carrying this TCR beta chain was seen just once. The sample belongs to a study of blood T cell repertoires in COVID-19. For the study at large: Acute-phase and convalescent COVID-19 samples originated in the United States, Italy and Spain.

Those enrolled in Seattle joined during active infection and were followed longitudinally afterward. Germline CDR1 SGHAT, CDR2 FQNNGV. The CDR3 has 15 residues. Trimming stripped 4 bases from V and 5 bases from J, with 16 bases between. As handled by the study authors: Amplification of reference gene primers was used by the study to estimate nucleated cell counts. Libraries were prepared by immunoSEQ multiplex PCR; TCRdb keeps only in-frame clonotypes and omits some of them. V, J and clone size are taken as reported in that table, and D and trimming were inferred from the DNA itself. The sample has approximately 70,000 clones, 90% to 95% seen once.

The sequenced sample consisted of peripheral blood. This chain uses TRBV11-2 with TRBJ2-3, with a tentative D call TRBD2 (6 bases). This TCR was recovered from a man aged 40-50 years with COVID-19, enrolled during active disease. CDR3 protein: CASSSAGRVGDTQYF. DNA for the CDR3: TGTGCCAGCAGCTCAGCGGGCAGGGTGGGAGATACGCAGTATTTT.